A selection of T cell receptor beta chains follows, all from one sample in a study of T-cell reconstitution after alpha-beta-depleted transplantation in children. TCRdb reanalysed the PCR reads using MiXCR and keeps one entry per CDR3 protein. The table includes roughly 500,000 distinct CDR3 sequences, approximately 29% detected once. Source: PBMCs from the stem cell graft donor, taken from the stem cell graft. These TCRs come from a human donor who donated a stem cell graft to a child with aplastic anemia. Each CDR3 is given with its conserved first and last residue. A D gene is named only where the DNA matches it firmly. Clone size appears in some rows only: once, few, many, or a class for an expanded clone.

j_call | clone_size | d_call | v_call | cdr3_nt | cdr3_aa
TRBJ2-4 | few | NA | TRBV6-5 | TGTGCCAGCAGGATAACAGGGGCCAAAAACATTCAGTACTTC | CASRITGAKNIQYF
TRBJ2-5 | few | TRBD2 | TRBV11-2 | TGTGCCAGCAGCCGACCTCCTCCGGGACTAGCGGCTCAAGAGACCCAGTACTTC | CASSRPPPGLAAQETQYF
TRBJ2-5 | NA | TRBD2 | TRBV10-2 | TGCGCCAGCAGCTATGGGGGGGATCAAGAGACCCAGTACTTC | CASSYGGDQETQYF
TRBJ1-1 | NA | NA | TRBV7-6 | TGTGCCAGCAGCTTAGCCTTTACTGAAGCTTTCTTT | CASSLAFTEAFF
TRBJ1-2 | NA | TRBD1 | TRBV18 | TGTGCCAGCTCACCGGGACAGCAGCAGGGCTATGGCTACACCTTC | CASSPGQQQGYGYTF
TRBJ2-1 | NA | NA | TRBV12-3/TRBV12-4 | TGTGCCAGCAGTTTAGACGCAGGGCTGGCCTACAATGAGCAGTTCTTC | CASSLDAGLAYNEQFF
TRBJ1-1 | NA | NA | TRBV20-1 | TGCAGTGCTAGAGATCCGGGTGGAACTGAAGCTTTCTTT | CSARDPGGTEAFF
TRBJ2-5 | many | TRBD2 | TRBV30 | TGTGCCTGGACCCCGCTCTTGACTAGCGGGAGGGCCAGGGAGACCCAGTACTTC | CAWTPLLTSGRARETQYF
TRBJ2-7 | few | TRBD2 | TRBV20-1 | TGCAGTGCTCCTACTAGCGGGAGGTCTTGGCAGTACTTC | CSAPTSGRSWQYF
TRBJ1-2 | few | NA | TRBV5-5 | TGTGCCAGCAGCGATGCACCTCCTAGGGACTATGGCTACACCTTC | CASSDAPPRDYGYTF
TRBJ1-1 | NA | NA | TRBV9 | TGTGCCAGCACATCACAGGAGAACACTGAAGCTTTCTTT | CASTSQENTEAFF
TRBJ1-2 | NA | NA | TRBV9 | TGTGCCAGCAGCGTAGCCCTAGGACGGGAAGGAAACTATGGCTACACCTTC | CASSVALGREGNYGYTF
TRBJ1-5 | few | NA | TRBV18 | TGTGCCAGCTCATCCCGGGAGGTCAATCAGCCCCAGCATTTT | CASSSREVNQPQHF
TRBJ2-2 | NA | TRBD2 | TRBV9 | TGTGCCAGCAGCTCATCCTCTCCGACCGGGACTAGCGGGACGAACACCGGGGAGCTGTTTTTT | CASSSSSPTGTSGTNTGELFF
TRBJ2-2 | NA | NA | TRBV5-1 | TGCGCCACCGGACCTGGGGGGGGCGGCACCGGGGAGCTGTTTTTT | CATGPGGGGTGELFF
TRBJ1-5 | NA | TRBD1 | TRBV20-1 | TGCAGTGCTAGAGATACAGGGGGCGGTGAGCCCCAGCATTTT | CSARDTGGGEPQHF
TRBJ2-1 | NA | NA | TRBV5-4 | TGTGCCACCACAATCGGGGCTTACAATGAGCAGTTCTTC | CATTIGAYNEQFF
TRBJ2-2 | NA | NA | TRBV30 | TGTGCCTGGAACGTGCGGGCCACCGGGGAGCTGTTTTTT | CAWNVRATGELFF
TRBJ2-1 | few | TRBD1 | TRBV7-2 | TGTGCCAGCACCACACAGGGGGCGCGGTACAATGAGCAGTTCTTC | CASTTQGARYNEQFF
TRBJ1-1 | NA | NA | TRBV6-5 | TGTGCCAGCAGTTACTCGGTCGGAGGGGTCACTGAAGCTTTCTTT | CASSYSVGGVTEAFF
TRBJ1-1 | NA | TRBD1 | TRBV20-1 | TGCAGTGCTCGCGACGGGACAGGGGACACTGAAGCTTTCTTT | CSARDGTGDTEAFF
TRBJ2-2 | NA | NA | TRBV9 | TGTGCCAGCAGCGTAGATGGGGGTATTCCCGGGGAGCTGTTTTTT | CASSVDGGIPGELFF
TRBJ1-3 | few | NA | TRBV20-1 | TGCAGTGCTAGCCCCTCCTCATGGGGCTCTGGAAACACCATATATTTT | CSASPSSWGSGNTIYF
TRBJ2-3 | few | NA | TRBV29-1 | TGCAGCGTCCAAGCTGGACAGGGGAGGCTAGCGGGACGCACAGATACGCAGTATTTT | CSVQAGQGRLAGRTDTQYF
TRBJ1-1 | NA | TRBD1 | TRBV7-9 | TGTGCCAGCAGCGATATAGGGACAGACACTGAAGCTTTCTTT | CASSDIGTDTEAFF
TRBJ2-5 | NA | TRBD2 | TRBV4-3 | TGCGCCAGCAGCCAAGAACCCGCGGGGGACGAGACCCAGTACTTC | CASSQEPAGDETQYF
TRBJ1-2 | NA | NA | TRBV28 | TGTGCCAGCAGCCCCCTGGGGGGCACCAACTATGGCTACACCTTC | CASSPLGGTNYGYTF
TRBJ2-5 | few | NA | TRBV7-2 | TGTGCCAGCAGGGACAAATTTTGGTACTTC | CASRDKFWYF
TRBJ2-1 | many | TRBD2 | TRBV20-1 | TGCAGTGCTGTGGGGACTAGCGGGAGAATCTCCTACAATGAGCAGTTCTTC | CSAVGTSGRISYNEQFF
TRBJ1-1 | NA | NA | TRBV18 | TGTGCCAGCTCGCCTATCAGGGCCATGAACACTGAAGCTTTCTTT | CASSPIRAMNTEAFF
TRBJ2-7 | NA | TRBD1 | TRBV30 | TGTGCCTGGAGGGACAGGCCATCCTACGAGCAGTACTTC | CAWRDRPSYEQYF
TRBJ1-2 | NA | NA | TRBV5-1 | TGCGCCAGCAGCTTAAACAGGGAGTATGGCTACACCTTC | CASSLNREYGYTF
TRBJ2-5 | NA | NA | TRBV4-3 | TGCGCCAGCAGCCAAGACAGTAGGGGACGAGAGACCCAGTACTTC | CASSQDSRGRETQYF
TRBJ2-1 | NA | NA | TRBV7-9 | TGTGCCTCAGAGTCCCGGTATGAGCAGTTCTTC | CASESRYEQFF
TRBJ2-7 | few | TRBD2 | TRBV14 | TGTGCCAGCAGCCATAGCGGGGGATTATACGAGCAGTACTTC | CASSHSGGLYEQYF
TRBJ1-1 | few | NA | TRBV28 | TGTGCCAGCAGTCCCGGCCGACTCGGGTCCGATGTGACTGAAGCTTTCTTT | CASSPGRLGSDVTEAFF
TRBJ2-2 | few | NA | TRBV7-2 | TGTGCCAGCAGCCCTACAGCCGGGCCTCCGAGGGAGCTGTTTTTT | CASSPTAGPPRELFF
TRBJ2-6 | NA | NA | TRBV3-1 | TGTGCCTCCCTGGGTCGTTCTGGGGCCAACGTCCTGACTTTC | CASLGRSGANVLTF
TRBJ1-2 | few | TRBD1 | TRBV6-1 | TGTGCCAGCAGCGATGCAGGGGGCTTTAACTATGGCTACACCTTC | CASSDAGGFNYGYTF
TRBJ1-1 | NA | TRBD1 | TRBV20-1 | TGCAGTGCTACAAGACCACAGGGGGTTCACACTGAAGCTTTCTTT | CSATRPQGVHTEAFF
TRBJ1-5 | NA | NA | TRBV24-1 | TGTGCCACCAGTGATCCCAGACGGGGAGATCAGCCCCAGCATTTT | CATSDPRRGDQPQHF
TRBJ2-1 | NA | TRBD2 | TRBV7-9 | TGTGCCAGCAGCGCGCCCAGCGGGAGGTCCTACAATGAGCAGTTCTTC | CASSAPSGRSYNEQFF